These T cell receptor beta chains were read from a single sample in a study of a mutant IDH1 vaccine in newly diagnosed glioma. Some clones are missing from TCRdb's copy, which holds only in-frame ones; the method was immunoSEQ multiplex PCR. The sample gives roughly 38,000 clones, more than 90% of which show up once; approximately 20% is in the top ten. The sample in question was PBMCs, obtained from a glioma patient treated with radiotherapy, temozolomide or both. These receptors all stem from a man aged 18 to 29 with glioma. The CDR3 runs from the conserved cysteine through the conserved F or W. The order of the fields is V gene, clone size, D gene, J gene, CDR3 length, CDR3 protein, CDR3 DNA. D genes are given only for firm matches. Size values are once, few and many counts, or a class for expanded clones, and some rows have none.

>TRBV7-2|.|.|TRBJ1-3|14
CASSLQIFGNTIYF
TGTGCCAGCAGCTTACAAATTTTTGGAAACACCATATATTTT
>TRBV28|.|TRBD1|TRBJ1-1|14
CASRVTGWNTEAFF
TGTGCCAGCAGGGTGACAGGGTGGAACACTGAAGCTTTCTTT
>TRBV15|.|.|TRBJ2-6|16
CATSSSRDSGANVLTF
TGTGCCACCAGCTCTTCACGGGACTCTGGGGCCAACGTCCTGACTTTC
>TRBV4-1|.|.|TRBJ2-1|15
CASSQGTHLYNEQFF
TGCGCCAGCAGCCAAGGGACTCACCTCTACAATGAGCAGTTCTTC
>TRBV28|.|.|TRBJ2-3|15
CASSLGVGRGNTQYF
TGTGCCAGCAGTTTAGGCGTCGGGAGAGGTAATACGCAGTATTTT
>TRBV7-2|.|.|TRBJ2-4|14
CASSSGEIKNIQYF
TGTGCCAGCAGCTCGGGGGAGATCAAAAACATTCAGTACTTC
>TRBV5-4|.|TRBD1|TRBJ2-5|15
CASSFDPGGEETQYF
TGTGCCAGCAGCTTTGACCCAGGGGGTGAAGAGACCCAGTACTTC
>TRBV7-2|.|.|TRBJ1-2|17
CASSLEPPGTSNYGYTF
TGTGCCAGCAGCTTAGAGCCCCCTGGGACGTCTAACTATGGCTACACCTTC
>TRBV7-9|.|.|TRBJ1-5|13
CASSYRSNQPQHF
TGTGCCAGCAGCTATCGTAGCAATCAGCCCCAGCATTTT
>TRBV5-1|.|TRBD1|TRBJ1-5|15
CASSWGEGANQPQHF
TGCGCCAGCAGCTGGGGAGAGGGGGCAAATCAGCCCCAGCATTTT
>TRBV30|.|.|TRBJ1-4|16
CAWKRGHWAANEKLFF
TGTGCCTGGAAACGCGGACATTGGGCAGCTAATGAAAAACTGTTTTTT
>TRBV27|.|.|TRBJ1-2|14
CASSRSGSNYGYTF
TGTGCCAGCAGTCGATCGGGTTCTAACTATGGCTACACCTTC
>TRBV2|.|.|TRBJ2-1|12
CASERAGNEQFF
TGTGCCAGCGAACGAGCGGGCAATGAGCAGTTCTTC
>TRBV28|.|TRBD2|TRBJ2-7|16
CASSSLSGRGAYEQYF
TGTGCCAGCAGTTCACTTAGCGGGAGAGGGGCCTACGAGCAGTACTTC
>TRBV13|once|.|TRBJ1-1|14
CASSLGRENTEAFF
TGTGCCAGCAGCTTAGGGCGGGAGAACACTGAAGCTTTCTTT
>TRBV28|.|.|TRBJ1-5|13
CASSLSEYQPQHF
TGTGCCAGCAGTTTATCGGAGTACCAGCCCCAGCATTTT
>TRBV5-5|.|.|TRBJ1-5|16
CASSRVGLMSNQPQHF
TGTGCCAGCAGTCGGGTGGGGCTCATGAGCAATCAGCCCCAGCATTTT
>TRBV10-3|.|.|TRBJ1-1|14
CAISKQGQDTEAFF
TGTGCCATCAGTAAACAGGGTCAGGACACTGAAGCTTTCTTT
>TRBV4-3|.|.|TRBJ1-2|15
CASSQDGGANYGYTF
TGCGCCAGCAGCCAAGATGGGGGAGCTAACTATGGCTACACCTTC
>TRBV19|few|TRBD1|TRBJ1-5|14
CASTRDRGNQPQHF
TGTGCCAGTACCCGGGACAGGGGGAATCAGCCCCAGCATTTT